This T cell receptor (beta chain) came from a study of blood T cell repertoires in COVID-19. Study summary: Specimens from acute and convalescent COVID-19 originated in the United States, Italy and Spain.

Germline V gives CDR1 SQVTM, CDR2 ANQGSEA. The CDR3 length is 19 residues. The junction had 21 bases not matched to a gene; V was cut back by 7 bases and J by 2 bases. Seattle patients were enrolled during active infection and followed longitudinally. Methods used by the authors: The assay estimated nucleated cells by amplifying reference gene primers. Clones were read by immunoSEQ multiplex PCR, and TCRdb kept only the in-frame ones, dropping some. V and J calls and clone size follow that table, whereas D and trimming were derived from the DNA. The sample holds 330,000 or so clones; about 91% are singletons and the top ten take approximately 9.3%.

This chain uses TRBV29-1 with TRBJ2-1; TRBD2 matches at 9 bases. Specimen: peripheral blood. The receptor's source is a man younger than 45 with COVID-19, enrolled during active disease. The CDR3 protein is CSAGEDGLAGPRPYNEQFF. CDR3 nucleotide sequence: TGCAGCGCCGGGGAAGATGGTCTAGCGGGACCCCGCCCCTACAATGAGCAGTTCTTC.